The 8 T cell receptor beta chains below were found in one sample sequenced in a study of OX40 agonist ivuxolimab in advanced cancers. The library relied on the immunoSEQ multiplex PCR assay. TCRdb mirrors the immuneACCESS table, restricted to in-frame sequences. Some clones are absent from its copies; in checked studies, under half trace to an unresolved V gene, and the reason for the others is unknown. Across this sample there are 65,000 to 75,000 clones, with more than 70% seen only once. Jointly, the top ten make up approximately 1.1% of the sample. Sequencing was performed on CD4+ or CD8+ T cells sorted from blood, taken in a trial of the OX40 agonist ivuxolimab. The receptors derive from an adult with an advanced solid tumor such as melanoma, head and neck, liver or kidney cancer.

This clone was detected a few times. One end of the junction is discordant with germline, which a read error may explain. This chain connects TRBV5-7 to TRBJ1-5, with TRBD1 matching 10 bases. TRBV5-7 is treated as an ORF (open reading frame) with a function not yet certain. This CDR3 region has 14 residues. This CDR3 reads CASTLGQGNQPQHF. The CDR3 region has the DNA TGTGCCAGCACCTTGGGACAGGGGAACCAGCCCCAGCATTTT.

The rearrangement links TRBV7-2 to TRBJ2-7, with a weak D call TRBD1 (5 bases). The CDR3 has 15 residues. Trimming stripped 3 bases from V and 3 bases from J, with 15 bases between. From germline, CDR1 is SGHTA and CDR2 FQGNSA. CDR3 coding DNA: TGTGCCAGCAGCTTCTCCCAGGGAAGTTACTACGAGCAGTACTTC. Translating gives CASSFSQGSYYEQYF.

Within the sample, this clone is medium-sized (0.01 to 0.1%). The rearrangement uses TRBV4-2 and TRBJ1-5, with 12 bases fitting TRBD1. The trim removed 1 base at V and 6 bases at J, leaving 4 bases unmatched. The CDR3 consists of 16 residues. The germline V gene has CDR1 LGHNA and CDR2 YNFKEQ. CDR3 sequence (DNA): TGTGCCAGCAGCCAAGCCGGGACAGGGGGCGGTCAGCCCCAGCATTTT. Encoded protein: CASSQAGTGGGQPQHF.

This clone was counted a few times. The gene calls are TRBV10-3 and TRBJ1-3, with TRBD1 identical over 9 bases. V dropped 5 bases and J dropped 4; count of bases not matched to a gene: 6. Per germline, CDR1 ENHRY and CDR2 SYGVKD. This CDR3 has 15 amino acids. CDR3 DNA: TGTGCCATCAGTCGCGGACAGGGGACAGGAAACACCATATATTTT. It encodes CAISRGQGTGNTIYF.

CDR3 loop: CASSPPGGTDYEQYF. The CDR3 DNA reads as TGTGCCAGCAGTCCCCCCGGAGGGACAGACTACGAGCAGTACTTC. J is TRBJ2-7 and V is TRBV28, with D perhaps TRBD1 (7 bases). Germline V gene lookup returns CDR1 MDHEN and CDR2 SYDVKM. Deletions cut 5 bases from V and 3 bases from J, with 17 bases between. The CDR3 loop spans 15 amino acids.

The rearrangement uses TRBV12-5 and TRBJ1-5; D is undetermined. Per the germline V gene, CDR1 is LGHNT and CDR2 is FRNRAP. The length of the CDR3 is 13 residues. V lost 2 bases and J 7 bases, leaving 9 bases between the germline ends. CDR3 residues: CASGLWEGQPQHF. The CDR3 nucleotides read TGTGCTAGTGGTTTGTGGGAGGGACAGCCCCAGCATTTT.

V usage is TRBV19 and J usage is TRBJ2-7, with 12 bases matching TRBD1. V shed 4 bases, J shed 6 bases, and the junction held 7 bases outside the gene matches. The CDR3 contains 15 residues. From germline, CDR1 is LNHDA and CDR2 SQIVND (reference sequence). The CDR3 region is CASSTWGQGAGEQYF. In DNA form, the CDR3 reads TGTGCCAGTAGTACGTGGGGACAGGGGGCGGGCGAGCAGTACTTC. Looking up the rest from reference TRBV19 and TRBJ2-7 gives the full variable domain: DGGITQSPKYLFRKEGQNVTLSCEQNLNHDAMYWYRQDPGQGLRLIYYSQIVNDFQKGDIAEGYSVSREKKESFPLTVTSAQKNPTAFYLCASSTWGQGAGEQYFGPGTRLTVT.

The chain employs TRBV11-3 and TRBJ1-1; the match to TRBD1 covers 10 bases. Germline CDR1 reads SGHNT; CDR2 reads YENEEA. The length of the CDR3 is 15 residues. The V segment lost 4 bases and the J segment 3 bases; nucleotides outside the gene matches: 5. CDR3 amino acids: CASSSPGQGHTEAFF. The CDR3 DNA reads TGTGCCAGCAGCTCGCCGGGACAGGGGCACACTGAAGCTTTCTTT.